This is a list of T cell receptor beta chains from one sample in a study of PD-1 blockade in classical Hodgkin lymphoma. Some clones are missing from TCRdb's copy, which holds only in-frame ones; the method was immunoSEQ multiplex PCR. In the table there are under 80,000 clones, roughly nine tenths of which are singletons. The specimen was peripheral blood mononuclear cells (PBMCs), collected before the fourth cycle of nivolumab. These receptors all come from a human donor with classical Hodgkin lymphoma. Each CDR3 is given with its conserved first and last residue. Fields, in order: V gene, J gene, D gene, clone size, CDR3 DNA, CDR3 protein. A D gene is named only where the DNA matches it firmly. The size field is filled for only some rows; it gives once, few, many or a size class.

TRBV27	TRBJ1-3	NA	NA	TGTGCCAGCAGTTTAGGGAACCCTGGAAACACCATATATTTT	CASSLGNPGNTIYF
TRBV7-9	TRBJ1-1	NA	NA	TGTGCCAGCTTAAGGTCGGGGGCTTTGAACACTGAAGCTTTCTTT	CASLRSGALNTEAFF
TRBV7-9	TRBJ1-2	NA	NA	TGTGCCAGCAGCTCACCGAACGGGGATGGCTACACCTTC	CASSSPNGDGYTF
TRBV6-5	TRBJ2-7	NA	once	TGTGCCAGCAGTTACTCGAGTCTCGGATCCTACGAGCAGTACTTC	CASSYSSLGSYEQYF
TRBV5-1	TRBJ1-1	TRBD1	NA	TGCGCCACCTCGACAGGGAATATGAACACTGAAGCTTTCTTT	CATSTGNMNTEAFF
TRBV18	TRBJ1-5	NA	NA	TGTGCCAGCTCACCAGGCACAGGCCGCAATCAGCCCCAGCATTTT	CASSPGTGRNQPQHF
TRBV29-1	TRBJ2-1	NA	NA	TGCAGCGCTGTTAGCGGTAGCTCCTACAATGAGCAGTTCTTC	CSAVSGSSYNEQFF
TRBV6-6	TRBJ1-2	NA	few	TGTGCCAGCAGCGGACGGGACAAAGTCAACTATGGCTACACCTTC	CASSGRDKVNYGYTF
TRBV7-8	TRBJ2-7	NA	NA	TGTGCCAGCAGCTCCCTCCCCGGCCCCGAGCAGTACTTC	CASSSLPGPEQYF
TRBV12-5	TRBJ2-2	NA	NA	TGTGCTACCAAAGGGAGTAGCACCGGGGAGCTGTTTTTT	CATKGSSTGELFF
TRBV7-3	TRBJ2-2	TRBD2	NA	TGTGCCAGCAGCCTAGCGGGGTCGAACACCGGGGAGCTGTTTTTT	CASSLAGSNTGELFF
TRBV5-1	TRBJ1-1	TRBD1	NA	TGCGCCAGCAGCCAATCAGGGGGCGACGGGACTGAAGCTTTCTTT	CASSQSGGDGTEAFF
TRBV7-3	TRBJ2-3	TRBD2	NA	TGTGCCAGCAGCTGGGGGGGAGCGGCAGATACGCAGTATTTT	CASSWGGAADTQYF
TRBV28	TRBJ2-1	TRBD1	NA	TGTGCCGTTCCGGCGACAGGGGATATAAATGAGCAGTTCTTC	CAVPATGDINEQFF
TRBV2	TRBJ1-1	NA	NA	TGTGCCAGCTCTGAGCCATCCCCGATGAACACTGAAGCTTTCTTT	CASSEPSPMNTEAFF
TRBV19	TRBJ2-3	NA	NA	TGTGCCACCCGACCGGGGGTCAGCACAGATACGCAGTATTTT	CATRPGVSTDTQYF
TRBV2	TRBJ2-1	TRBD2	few	TGTGCCAGCAGTGAAAAGGTAGCGGGGGGGCTCAGGGAGCAGTTCTTC	CASSEKVAGGLREQFF
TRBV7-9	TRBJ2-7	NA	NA	TGTGCCAGCGGGGGACGGACCACCTACGAGCAGTACTTC	CASGGRTTYEQYF
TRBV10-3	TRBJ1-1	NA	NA	TGTGCCATCAGTGAGGCTAGAGGCCGGCGAACTGAAGCTTTCTTT	CAISEARGRRTEAFF
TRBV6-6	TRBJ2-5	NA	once	TGTGCCAGCAGTTACTCCGGCCAGCCACCAGAGACCCAGTACTTC	CASSYSGQPPETQYF
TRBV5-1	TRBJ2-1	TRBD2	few	TGCGCCAGCACGGGACTAGCCTCGGCCAATGAGCAGTTCTTC	CASTGLASANEQFF
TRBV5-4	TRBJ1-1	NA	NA	TGTGCCAGCAGGTCATTTATGGGAAACACTGAAGCTTTCTTT	CASRSFMGNTEAFF
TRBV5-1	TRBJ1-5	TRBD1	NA	TGCGCCAGCAGCGTCGGGACAGGGTTCAATCAGCCCCAGCATTTT	CASSVGTGFNQPQHF
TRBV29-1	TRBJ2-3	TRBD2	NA	TGCAGCGTTCTGGGACTAGCGGGGGAAGATACGCAGTATTTT	CSVLGLAGEDTQYF
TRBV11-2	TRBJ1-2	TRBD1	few	TGTGCCAGCAGCCTTGGACAGGGGGACGGCTACACCTTC	CASSLGQGDGYTF
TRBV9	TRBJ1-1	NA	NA	TGTGCCAGCAGGCCTCCTACGGGGAACACTGAAGCTTTCTTT	CASRPPTGNTEAFF
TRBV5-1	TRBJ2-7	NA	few	TGCGCCTGTCGCTTGGATGCCTACGAGCAGTACTTC	CACRLDAYEQYF
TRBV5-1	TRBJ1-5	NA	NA	TGCGCCAGCAGCTTGTATCCAGCCTCCAATCAGCCCCAGCATTTT	CASSLYPASNQPQHF
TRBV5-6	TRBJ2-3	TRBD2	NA	TGTGCCAGCAGTGGGGGGGTCGGATTCACAGATACGCAGTATTTT	CASSGGVGFTDTQYF
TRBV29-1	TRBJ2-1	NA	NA	TGCAGCGTTGAGGGGCAATACAATGAGCAGTTCTTC	CSVEGQYNEQFF
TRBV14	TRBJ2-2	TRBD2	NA	TGTGCCAGCAGCAATCCGTCGGGGAGGGCCTGGAACACCGGGGAGCTGTTTTTT	CASSNPSGRAWNTGELFF
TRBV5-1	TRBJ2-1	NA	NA	TGCGCCAGCAGCTTCGTTGCCCTCGGGCAGCCGGGGGTGAATGAGCAGTTCTTC	CASSFVALGQPGVNEQFF
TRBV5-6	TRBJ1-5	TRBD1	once	TGTGCCAGCAGCTTGAAAGACAGGGCTAATCAGCCCCAGCATTTT	CASSLKDRANQPQHF
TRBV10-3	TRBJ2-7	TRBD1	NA	TGTGCCATCAGTGAAGGGACAGGAAAGGGCTACGAGCAGTACTTC	CAISEGTGKGYEQYF
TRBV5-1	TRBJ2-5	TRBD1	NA	TGCGCCAGCAGCTTGGCTGGTCAGGGGGCGCCAGAGACCCAGTACTTC	CASSLAGQGAPETQYF
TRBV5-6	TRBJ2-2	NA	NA	TGTGCCAGCAGCCGATTTCGTACCGGGGAGCTGTTTTTT	CASSRFRTGELFF
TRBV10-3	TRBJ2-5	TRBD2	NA	TGTGCCATCAAGACGGTAGCGGGGGCCTCGGGGTCCCAGTACTTC	CAIKTVAGASGSQYF
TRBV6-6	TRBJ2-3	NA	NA	TGTGCCAGCAGTTACGCGGGACAGTACACAGATACGCAGTATTTT	CASSYAGQYTDTQYF
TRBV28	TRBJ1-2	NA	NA	TGTGCCAGCAGTCACCGGTTTGGCTACACCTTC	CASSHRFGYTF
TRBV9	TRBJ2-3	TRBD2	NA	TGTGCCAGCAGCACCCTAGCGGGGGGGCTCGCAGATACGCAGTATTTT	CASSTLAGGLADTQYF
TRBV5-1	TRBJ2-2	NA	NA	TGCGCCAGCAGCTACCCTCCTCCGGACACCGGGGAGCTGTTTTTT	CASSYPPPDTGELFF
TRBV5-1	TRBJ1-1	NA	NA	TGCGCCAGCTCCGTGGTCCCTAGCTTGAACACTGAAGCTTTCTTT	CASSVVPSLNTEAFF
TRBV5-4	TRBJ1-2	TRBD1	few	TGTGCCAGCAGCGTGGACAGGACCTATGGCTACACCTTC	CASSVDRTYGYTF
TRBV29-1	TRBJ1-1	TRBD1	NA	TGCAGCGTAGCACGGGACAGGGGGCTGGGTACTGAAGCTTTCTTT	CSVARDRGLGTEAFF
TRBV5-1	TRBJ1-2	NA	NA	TGCGCCAGCAGCCCGGAGGGGGAAATGAGCGCTGGCTACACCTTC	CASSPEGEMSAGYTF
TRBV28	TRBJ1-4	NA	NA	TGTGCCAGCAAAATAAAGGGGGAACTAGCTCCTAATGAAAAACTGTTTTTT	CASKIKGELAPNEKLFF
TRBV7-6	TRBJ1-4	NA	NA	TGTGCCAGCAGCTTAGGGCAGGGCGGTGAAAAACTGTTTTTT	CASSLGQGGEKLFF
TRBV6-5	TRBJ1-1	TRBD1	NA	TGTGCCACGGGAGGGGGCTCATTAGGGAACACTGAAGCTTTCTTT	CATGGGSLGNTEAFF
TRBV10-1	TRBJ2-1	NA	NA	TGCGCCAGCAGTACCTGGGACAATGAGCAGTTCTTC	CASSTWDNEQFF
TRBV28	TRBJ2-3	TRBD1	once	TGTGCCAGCAGATTAGGGGGCTCCACAGATACGCAGTATTTT	CASRLGGSTDTQYF
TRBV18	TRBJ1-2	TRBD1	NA	TGTGCCAGCTCACCACGGCCAGGGGGCGATGACCATGGCTACACCTTC	CASSPRPGGDDHGYTF
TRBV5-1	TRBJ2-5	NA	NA	TGCGCCAGCAGCTTTTCAGGGTCGGGTGGGGAGACCCAGTACTTC	CASSFSGSGGETQYF
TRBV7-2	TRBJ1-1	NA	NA	TGTGCCAGCAGAGTAAACCAGGGCGGTACTGAAGCTTTCTTT	CASRVNQGGTEAFF
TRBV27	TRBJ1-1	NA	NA	TGTGCCAGCAGTCAAACCTACCCTTCGGGGAACACTGAAGCTTTCTTT	CASSQTYPSGNTEAFF
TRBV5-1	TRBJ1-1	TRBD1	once	TGCGCCAGCAGCCCCCGGACAGGCGGGAACACTGAAGCTTTCTTT	CASSPRTGGNTEAFF
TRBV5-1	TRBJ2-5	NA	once	TGCGCCAGCAGCTACACGCAAGAGACCCAGTACTTC	CASSYTQETQYF
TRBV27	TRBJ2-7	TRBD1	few	TGTGCCAGCAGTTTAGGGACAGGATACGAGCAGTACTTC	CASSLGTGYEQYF
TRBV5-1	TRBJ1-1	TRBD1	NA	TGCGCCAGCAGCACCGGGACAGCGAACACTGAAGCTTTCTTT	CASSTGTANTEAFF
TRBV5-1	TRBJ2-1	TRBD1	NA	TGCGCCAGCAGCCGGGGACAGACCAACAATGAGCAGTTCTTC	CASSRGQTNNEQFF
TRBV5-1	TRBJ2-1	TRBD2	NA	TGCGCCAGCAGCCTTTCTAGCGGGGGTCTTGAGCAGTTCTTC	CASSLSSGGLEQFF